This T cell receptor beta chain was found in a study of T cell responses to AZD1222 COVID-19 vaccine. Assay used: immunoSEQ multiplex PCR; TCRdb lists only in-frame clones, some missing. The data show 80,000 or so clones, about 90% seen once. Germline CDR1 SGDLS, CDR2 YYNGEE. This CDR3 region has 10 residues. Trimming shortened V by 4 bases and J by 5 bases, and 3 bases separated the two germline ends. Here the sequenced sample was peripheral blood, taken on day 0 of MenACWY control vaccination. The chain has TRBV9 and TRBJ1-1; D call uncertain. This clonotype originated in an adult in good health. This chain's CDR3 is CASSPTEAFF. Here the CDR3 DNA reads TGTGCCAGCAGCCCGACTGAAGCTTTCTTT.